This T cell receptor (beta chain) was profiled in a study of STAT3 mutations in large granular lymphocyte leukemia. At the level of the study: Roughly half of the longitudinally sequenced T-LGLL patients carried detectable canonical activating STAT3 mutations. Over half of T-LGLL patients had one or more immunosuppressive regimens. Points from the study as a whole: In T-cell large granular lymphocyte leukemia, about half of patients showed multiple immunodominant subclonotypes.

To note about this clone: Its antigen is undetermined.

Clones were read by immunoSEQ multiplex PCR, and TCRdb kept only the in-frame ones, dropping some. The sample consists of 15,000 to 19,000 clones, 80% to 95% of them appearing once. The sequence was collected from a woman aged 50 to 60 with T-cell large granular lymphocyte leukemia. Some clones in this sample may be carry-over from other donors' samples. The sample consisted of peripheral blood mononuclear cells.

The CDR3 coding sequence is TGTGCCTGTCAACTGGGACTAGCGGGATCAGATACGCAGTATTTT. This gives the protein CACQLGLAGSDTQYF. V is TRBV19 and J is TRBJ2-3, with 13 bases that match TRBD2. The length of the CDR3 is 15 residues. V trimming: 11 bases; J trimming: 4 bases; junction bases outside the gene matches: 9. Germline V gives CDR1 LNHDA, CDR2 SQIVND (reference sequence).